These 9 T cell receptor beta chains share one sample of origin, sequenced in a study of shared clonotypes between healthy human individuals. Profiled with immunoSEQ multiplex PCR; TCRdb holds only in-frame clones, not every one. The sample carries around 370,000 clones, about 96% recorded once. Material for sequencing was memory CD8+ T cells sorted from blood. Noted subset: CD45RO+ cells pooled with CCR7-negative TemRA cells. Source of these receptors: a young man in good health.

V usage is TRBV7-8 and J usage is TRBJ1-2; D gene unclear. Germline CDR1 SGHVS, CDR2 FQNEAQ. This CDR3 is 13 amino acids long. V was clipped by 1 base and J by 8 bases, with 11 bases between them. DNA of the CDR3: TGTGCCAGCAGCTTAGAGATAGGAGGAGGCTACACCTTC. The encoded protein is CASSLEIGGGYTF.

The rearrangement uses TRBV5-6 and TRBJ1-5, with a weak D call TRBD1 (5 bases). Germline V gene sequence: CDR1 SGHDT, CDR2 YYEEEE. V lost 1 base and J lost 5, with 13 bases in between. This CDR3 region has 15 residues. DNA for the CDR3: TGTGCCAGCAGCTTGCTTGGCCGGGACGATCAGCCCCAGCATTTT. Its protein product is CASSLLGRDDQPQHF.

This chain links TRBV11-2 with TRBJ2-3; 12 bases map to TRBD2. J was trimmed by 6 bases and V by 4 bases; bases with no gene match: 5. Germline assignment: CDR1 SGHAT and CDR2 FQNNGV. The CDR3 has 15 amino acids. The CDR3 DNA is TGTGCCAGCAGCTCTGGACTAGCGGGACTGGATACGCAGTATTTT. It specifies CASSSGLAGLDTQYF.

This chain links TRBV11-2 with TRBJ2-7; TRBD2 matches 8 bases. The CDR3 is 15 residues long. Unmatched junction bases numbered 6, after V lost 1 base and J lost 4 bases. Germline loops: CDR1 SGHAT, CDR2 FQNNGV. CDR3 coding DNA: TGTGCCAGCAGCTTAGGGAGCGGGAGTGGGTACGAGCAGTACTTC. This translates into CASSLGSGSGYEQYF. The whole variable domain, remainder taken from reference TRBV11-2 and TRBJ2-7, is EAGVAQSPRYKIIEKRQSVAFWCNPISGHATLYWYQQILGQGPKLLIQFQNNGVVDDSQLPKDRFSAERLKGVDSTLKIQPAKLEDSAVYLCASSLGSGSGYEQYFGPGTRLTVT.

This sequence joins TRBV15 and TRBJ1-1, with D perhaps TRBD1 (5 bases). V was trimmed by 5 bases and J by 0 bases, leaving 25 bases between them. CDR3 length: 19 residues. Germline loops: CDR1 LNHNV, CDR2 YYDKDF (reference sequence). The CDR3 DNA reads TGTGCCACCAGCGGACCCAGGGTTTACGCGGGGATTATGAACACTGAAGCTTTCTTT. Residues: CATSGPRVYAGIMNTEAFF.

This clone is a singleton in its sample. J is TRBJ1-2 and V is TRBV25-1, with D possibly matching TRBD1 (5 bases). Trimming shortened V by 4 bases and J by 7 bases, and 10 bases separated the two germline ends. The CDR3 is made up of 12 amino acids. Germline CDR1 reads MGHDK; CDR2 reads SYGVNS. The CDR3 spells CASSADRGGYTF. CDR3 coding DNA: TGTGCCAGCAGTGCAGACAGAGGTGGCTACACCTTC.

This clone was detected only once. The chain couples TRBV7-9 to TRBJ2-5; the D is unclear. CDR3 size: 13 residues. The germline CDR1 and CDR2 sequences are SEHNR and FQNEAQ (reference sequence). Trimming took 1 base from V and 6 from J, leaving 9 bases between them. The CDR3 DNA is TGTGCCAGCAGCTTAGTTTCTTCCAAGACCCAGTACTTC. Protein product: CASSLVSSKTQYF.

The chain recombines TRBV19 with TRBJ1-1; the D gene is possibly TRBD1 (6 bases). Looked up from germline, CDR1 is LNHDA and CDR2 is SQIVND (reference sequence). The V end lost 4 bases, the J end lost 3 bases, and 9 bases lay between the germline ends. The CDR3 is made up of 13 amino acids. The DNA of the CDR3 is TGTGCCAGTAGTACCGACAGGCACACTGAAGCTTTCTTT. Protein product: CASSTDRHTEAFF.

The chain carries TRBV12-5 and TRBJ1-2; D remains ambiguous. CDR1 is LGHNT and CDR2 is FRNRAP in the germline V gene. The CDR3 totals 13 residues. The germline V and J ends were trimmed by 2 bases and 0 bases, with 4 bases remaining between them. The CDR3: CASGLTANYGYTF. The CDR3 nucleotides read TGTGCTAGTGGTTTGACAGCTAACTATGGCTACACCTTC.